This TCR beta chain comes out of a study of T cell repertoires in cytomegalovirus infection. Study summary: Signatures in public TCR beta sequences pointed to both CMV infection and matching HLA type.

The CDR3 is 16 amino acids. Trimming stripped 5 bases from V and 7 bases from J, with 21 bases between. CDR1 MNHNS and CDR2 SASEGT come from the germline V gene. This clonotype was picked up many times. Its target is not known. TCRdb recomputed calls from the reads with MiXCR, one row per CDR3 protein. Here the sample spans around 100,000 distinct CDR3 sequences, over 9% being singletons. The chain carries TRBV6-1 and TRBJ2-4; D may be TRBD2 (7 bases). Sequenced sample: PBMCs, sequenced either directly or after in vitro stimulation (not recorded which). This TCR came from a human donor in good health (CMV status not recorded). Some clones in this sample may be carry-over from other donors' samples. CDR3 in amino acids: CASSPWAPGGNNIQYF. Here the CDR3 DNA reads TGTGCCAGCAGTCCCTGGGCCCCGGGGGGCAACAACATTCAGTACTTC.